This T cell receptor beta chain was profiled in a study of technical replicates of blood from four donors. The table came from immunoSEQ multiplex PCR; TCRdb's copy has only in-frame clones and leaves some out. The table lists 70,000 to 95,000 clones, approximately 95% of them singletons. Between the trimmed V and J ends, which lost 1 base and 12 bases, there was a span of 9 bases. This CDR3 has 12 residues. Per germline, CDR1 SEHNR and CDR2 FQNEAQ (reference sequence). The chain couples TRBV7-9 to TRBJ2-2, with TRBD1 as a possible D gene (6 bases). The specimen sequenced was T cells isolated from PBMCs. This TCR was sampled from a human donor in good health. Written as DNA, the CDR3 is TGTGCCAGCAGCTTAGAACAGGGAAAGCTGTTTTTT. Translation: CASSLEQGKLFF.